These 10 T cell receptor beta chains came from one sample sequenced in a study of CD8+ T cells in alopecia areata. Sample treatment: oral pan-JAK inhibitor, 5-10 mg twice daily. Sequencing used cDNA as its template, made by extracting RNA and reverse transcribing it. Sequencing was performed with immunoSEQ multiplex PCR; in TCRdb, only in-frame clones are kept and a portion is missing. The table shows 150,000 to 200,000 clones, with approximately 50% occurring only once. The sample here was CD8+ T cells sorted from blood, taken around week 53, from a patient treated with tofacitinib. The receptor set was obtained from a human donor with alopecia areata.

The chain uses TRBV9 and TRBJ2-1; D unresolved. CDR3 length equals 13 residues. In germline, CDR1 is SGDLS, CDR2 YYNGEE. V lost 1 base and J lost 8, with 10 bases in between. As DNA, the CDR3 is TGTGCCAGCAGCGTACAACTGGGGTATGAGCAGTTCTTC. Residues: CASSVQLGYEQFF.

In this sample, this clone turned up a few times. V and J are TRBV5-6 and TRBJ1-6; unclear D gene. Trimming cost V 3 bases and J 9 bases, with 13 bases left between them. Germline values: CDR1 SGHDT, CDR2 YYEEEE. The CDR3 extends over 14 amino acids. The CDR3 protein is CASSSRRRGSPLHF. In DNA form, the CDR3 reads TGTGCCAGCAGCTCCCGGCGTCGGGGTTCACCCCTCCACTTT. The full variable domain, completed using reference TRBV5-6 and TRBJ1-6, is DAGVTQSPTHLIKTRGQQVTLRCSPKSGHDTVSWYQQALGQGPQFIFQYYEEEERQRGNFPDRFSGHQFPNYSSELNVNALLLGDSALYLCASSSRRRGSPLHFGNGTRLTVT.

The V and J genes are TRBV2 and TRBJ1-5, with unresolved D. Trimming removed 0 bases from V and 4 bases from J, with 10 bases in between. There are 15 residues in the CDR3. Germline V gives CDR1 SNHLY, CDR2 FYNNEI. CDR3 nucleotides: TGTGCCAGCAGTGAAGCACTAAAGGGTAATCAGCCCCAGCATTTT. This codes for CASSEALKGNQPQHF.

This clone was picked up a small number of times. The chain recombines TRBV4-3 with TRBJ2-1; the match to TRBD2 covers 14 bases. The CDR3 sequence is 16 residues long. Germline V gene sequence: CDR1 LGHNA, CDR2 YSLEER. The J segment lost 8 bases and the V segment lost 2 bases, leaving 5 bases of the junction unmatched. The CDR3: CASSQLGLAGGYEQFF. The CDR3 DNA is TGCGCCAGCAGCCAACTCGGACTAGCGGGGGGCTATGAGCAGTTCTTC.

This clone appeared a few times. J is TRBJ1-3 and V is TRBV27, with D perhaps matching TRBD1 (6 bases). The CDR3 runs 16 residues. V lost 5 bases, J lost 3 bases, and 17 bases lay in between. CDR1 MNHEY and CDR2 SMNVEV come from the germline V gene (reference sequence). CDR3 sequence reads: CASSRGGLRDGNTIYF. The CDR3 DNA is TGTGCCAGCAGTCGAGGGGGGCTCCGGGATGGAAACACCATATATTTT.

The V and J genes are TRBV2 and TRBJ2-1, with D tentatively TRBD1 (5 bases). Germline assignment: CDR1 SNHLY and CDR2 FYNNEI. CDR3 length equals 13 residues. Trimming left V 6 bases short and J 6 bases short, with 12 bases between. This chain's CDR3 is CASRAPQGNEQFF. In DNA, the CDR3 is TGTGCCAGCAGAGCCCCCCAGGGCAATGAGCAGTTCTTC.

The chain combines TRBV7-2 with TRBJ2-7, with TRBD1 matching over 9 bases. V was clipped by 0 bases and J by 2 bases; unmatched bases: 11. The germline V gene has CDR1 SGHTA and CDR2 FQGNSA. The CDR3 sequence is 18 residues long. This CDR3 is CASSLAHRDRERTYEQYF. The CDR3 region has the DNA TGTGCCAGCAGCTTAGCCCACCGGGACAGGGAAAGGACCTACGAGCAGTACTTC. Filled out from reference TRBV7-2 and TRBJ2-7, the complete variable domain reads GAGVSQSPSNKVTEKGKDVELRCDPISGHTALYWYRQSLGQGLEFLIYFQGNSAPDKSGLPSDRFSAERTGGSVSTLTIQRTQQEDSAVYLCASSLAHRDRERTYEQYFGPGTRLTVT.

This chain uses TRBV7-2 with TRBJ2-6; D is uncertain. The germline CDR1 and CDR2 sequences are SGHTA and FQGNSA. The CDR3 consists of 16 residues. V was trimmed by 1 base and J by 4 bases, leaving 11 bases between them. CDR3 in amino acids: CASSLVPTLGANVLTF. The CDR3 DNA follows: TGTGCCAGCAGCTTAGTTCCGACATTGGGGGCCAACGTCCTGACTTTC.

The chain couples TRBV9 to TRBJ2-7; 9 positions agree with TRBD2. Per the germline V gene, CDR1 is SGDLS and CDR2 is YYNGEE. This CDR3 comprises 17 residues. After removal of 2 bases from V and 2 bases from J, the junction contained 11 bases not matched to a gene. The DNA of the CDR3 is TGTGCCAGCAGCGTTTCGGGGGCTAGCGGGGATACCTACGAGCAGTACTTC. This encodes CASSVSGASGDTYEQYF.

This clone turned up a few times. V is TRBV4-1 and J is TRBJ2-5; D gene uncertain. V was clipped by 1 base and J by 1 base, with 7 bases between them. The CDR3 loop spans 14 amino acids. CDR1 and CDR2 (germline): MGHRA, YSYEKL. The CDR3 protein is CASSQGGTQETQYF. DNA of the CDR3: TGCGCCAGCAGCCAAGGCGGAACCCAAGAGACCCAGTACTTC.